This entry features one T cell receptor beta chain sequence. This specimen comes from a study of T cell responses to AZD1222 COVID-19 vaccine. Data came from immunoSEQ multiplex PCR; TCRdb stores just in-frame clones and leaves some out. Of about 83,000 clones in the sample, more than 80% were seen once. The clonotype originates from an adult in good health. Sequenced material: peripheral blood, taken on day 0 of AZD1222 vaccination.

The CDR3 loop is CASSLGQFYEQYF. The CDR3 DNA sequence: TGTGCCAGCAGTTTGGGACAGTTCTACGAGCAGTACTTC. The chain recombines TRBV28 with TRBJ2-7; 7 positions match TRBD1. Germline loops: CDR1 MDHEN, CDR2 SYDVKM. Losses at the gene ends were 3 bases for V and 3 bases for J; bases not matched to a gene: 2. The CDR3 has 13 amino acids.